The 6 T cell receptor beta chains below were found in one sample sequenced in a study of control samples from healthy donors and cancer patients. The protocol was immunoSEQ multiplex PCR, while the TCRdb copy is restricted to in-frame clones and leaves out a portion. This sample has fewer than 300,000 clones, with around 79% found just once. Sequences were obtained from PBMCs. Every receptor here comes from a woman in her sixties or seventies with lung cancer.

This clone was seen just once. V is TRBV5-6 and J is TRBJ2-3; 7 bases align to TRBD2. From germline, CDR1 is SGHDT and CDR2 YYEEEE. V gave up 7 bases and J gave up 2 bases; unmatched junction bases: 10. The length of the CDR3 is 15 residues. CDR3 protein: CASLGTTRYTDTQYF. CDR3 nucleotides: TGTGCCAGCTTAGGGACTACCAGGTACACAGATACGCAGTATTTT.

This chain connects TRBV2 to TRBJ2-5, with a weak D call TRBD2 (5 bases). Trimming removed 4 bases from V and 5 bases from J, with 11 bases in between. The CDR3 has 13 amino acids. Per the germline V gene, CDR1 is SNHLY and CDR2 is FYNNEI. Written as DNA, the CDR3 is TGTGCCAGCAGTGCGGGGATCTGGGAGACCCAGTACTTC. Translating gives CASSAGIWETQYF.

Turning to this clone: A far larger clone is just one base off, so this is likely a read error. The same CDR3 arises from other DNA sequences in this sample as well. The genes are TRBV11-2 and TRBJ2-7; D may be TRBD1 (5 bases). V shed 2 bases and J shed 3 bases, with 5 bases lying between them. The CDR3 sequence is 12 residues long. Germline loops: CDR1 SGHAT, CDR2 FQNNGV. CDR3: CASSLQGYEQYF. DNA for the CDR3: TGTGCCAGCAGCTTACAGGGCTACGAGCAGTACTTC.

V gene TRBV5-1 combines with J gene TRBJ2-3; 8 bases align to TRBD2. The CDR3 runs to 15 residues. The germline V gene encodes CDR1 SGHRS and CDR2 YFSETQ. V lost 5 bases and J lost 1; bases outside the gene matches: 6. In DNA, the CDR3 is TGCGCCAGCAGGTTGAGCGGGGGCCGCACAGATACGCAGTATTTT. Its translation is CASRLSGGRTDTQYF.

CDR3 DNA: TGTGCCAGTAAAGAGGGGACCTCTGGAAACACCATATATTTT. Translation gives CASKEGTSGNTIYF. V gene TRBV27 combines with J gene TRBJ1-3; a possible D gene is TRBD1 (5 bases). CDR3 size: 14 residues. Trimming left V 9 bases short and J 0 bases short, with 12 bases between. Germline V lookup: CDR1 MNHEY, CDR2 SMNVEV (reference sequence).

The genes are TRBV14 and TRBJ2-3; TRBD2 matches at 7 bases. V lost 3 bases and J lost 8; bases outside the gene matches: 5. The CDR3 is made up of 13 amino acids. From germline, CDR1 is SGHDN and CDR2 FVKESK. As DNA, the CDR3 is TGTGCCAGCAGCCAGAGCGGGATGGCTACGCAGTATTTT. Its protein product is CASSQSGMATQYF.